This T cell receptor beta chain is from a study of glioma-infiltrating T cells after dendritic cell vaccination. On this clone: The antigen remains undetermined.

Study conclusions and caveats: Only a small number of patients had complete blood and tumor samples.

Assay: immunoSEQ multiplex PCR; the TCRdb copy retains only in-frame clones and omits some. Of roughly 98,000 clones in the sample, approximately 90% were seen once. CDR3 length equals 16 residues. Looked up from germline, CDR1 is MNHNY and CDR2 is SVGAGI (reference sequence). V lost 1 base to trimming and J lost 0 bases, with 10 bases between them. The sample here was blood, taken before dendritic cell vaccination. The receptor was isolated from a human donor with glioblastoma. The chain uses TRBV6-6 and TRBJ1-3; D might be TRBD1 (5 bases). CDR3 in amino acids: CASSYWTRSSGNTIYF. CDR3 DNA sequence: TGTGCCAGCAGTTACTGGACACGGAGCTCTGGAAACACCATATATTTT.